This TCR beta chain came from a study of blood T cell repertoires in COVID-19. Study-wide context: Both acute and convalescent COVID-19 samples were obtained from the United States, Italy and Spain. In each case, the material was cDNA or gDNA derived from T cells, B-cell-depleted T cells, or PBMCs.

In assigning cohorts, the study relied on participant-reported clinical history. This clone was observed a handful of times. Original processing notes: Using reference gene primer amplification, nucleated cell counts were estimated. Repertoires were generated with immunoSEQ multiplex PCR, while TCRdb's copy carries only in-frame clones and drops some. V and J calls and clone size follow that table, whereas D and trimming were derived from the DNA. The repertoire holds 250,000 or so clones, approximately 86% seen once, with 2.6% in the top ten. The CDR3 loop spans 12 amino acids. Trimming removed 2 bases at V and 10 bases at J, with 9 bases between. CDR1 and CDR2 from the germline V gene are MRHNA and SNTAGT.

This TCR derives from a woman under 40 with acute COVID-19. V is TRBV6-4 and J is TRBJ2-1; D possibly corresponds to TRBD1 (5 bases). Sequencing used PBMCs or T cells enriched from blood (not recorded which). CDR3 in amino acids: CASSDQGSEQFF. For the CDR3, the DNA is TGTGCCAGCAGTGACCAGGGCTCCGAGCAGTTCTTC.